These 10 T cell receptor beta chains were all obtained from the same sample, sequenced in a study of shared clonotypes between healthy human individuals. CD8 cells regarded as naive lacked CD45RO, were positively chosen for CCR7, and omitted terminally differentiated effector memory CD45RA+ cells. Libraries were prepared by immunoSEQ multiplex PCR; TCRdb keeps only in-frame clonotypes and omits some of them. The repertoire includes about 2 million clones, about 94% of them detected once, and under 1.5% sits in the top ten. Sequences were obtained from naive CD8+ T cells sorted from blood. These receptors were collected from a man younger than 35 in good health.

This clone was counted a single time. This rearrangement joins TRBV15 to TRBJ1-2; 9 bases line up with TRBD1. V gave up 9 bases and J gave up 6 bases; unmatched junction bases: 14. Germline loops: CDR1 LNHNV, CDR2 YYDKDF (reference sequence). The CDR3 runs 15 residues. The DNA of the CDR3 is TGTGCCACGAAACCCGGGACAGGGTTTCTAGATGGCTACACCTTC. This codes for CATKPGTGFLDGYTF.

This chain links TRBV6-5 with TRBJ2-3; 7 nucleotides match TRBD1. The CDR3 consists of 15 residues. The trim removed 2 bases at V and 6 bases at J, leaving 8 bases unmatched. Germline V gives CDR1 MNHEY, CDR2 SVGAGI. Here the CDR3 DNA reads TGTGCCAGCAGTTACGTGCGGACAGGAGGTGATACGCAGTATTTT. It translates to CASSYVRTGGDTQYF.

The chain combines TRBV21-1 with TRBJ2-3; the table's TRBD2 call for D was not verified on the DNA. TRBV21-1 is flagged as a pseudogene. The CDR3 contains 19 residues. In DNA form, the CDR3 reads TGTGCCAGCAGCAGGTCCCGACCACTAGCGGGGGGGGGCACAGATACGCAGTATTTT. The encoded protein is CASSRSRPLAGGGTDTQYF.

In its sample, this clone was seen once. This rearrangement joins TRBV5-6 to TRBJ2-1, with unresolved D. The CDR3 totals 13 residues. Trimming shortened V by 2 bases and J by 4 bases, and 7 bases separated the two germline ends. Germline V gene sequence: CDR1 SGHDT, CDR2 YYEEEE. The DNA for the CDR3 is TGTGCCAGCAGCTTAGATGCTTACAATGAGCAGTTCTTC. Translated: CASSLDAYNEQFF.

Points on this clone: Other DNA sequences in this sample translate to the same CDR3. The V and J genes are TRBV11-2 and TRBJ2-5; TRBD2 might be the D (5 bases). Germline V CDR1 and CDR2: SGHAT, FQNNGV. The CDR3 covers 12 residues. V was cut by 4 bases and J by 5 bases, with 8 bases left in between. The CDR3 bases are TGTGCCAGCAGCTCTGAGGGCGAGACCCAGTACTTC. Translation gives CASSSEGETQYF.

The rearrangement uses TRBV25-1 and TRBJ1-2, with D unclear. Germline CDR1 is MGHDK and CDR2 is SYGVNS. This CDR3 comprises 14 residues. Trimming took off 4 bases at V and 4 bases at J, with 13 bases between the two ends. The CDR3 sequence is CASSAQTMGYGYTF. Written as DNA, the CDR3 is TGTGCCAGCAGTGCCCAAACGATGGGCTATGGCTACACCTTC.

The V gene is TRBV2, the J gene TRBJ1-1, with D possibly TRBD1 on 5 matching bases. The CDR3 consists of 15 residues. Trimming removed 8 bases from V and 1 base from J, with 17 bases in between. Germline-derived CDR1 and CDR2 are SNHLY and FYNNEI. The CDR3 DNA is TGTGCCAGCTCGATTTCGGGGGACGGGAACACTGAAGCTTTCTTT. It specifies CASSISGDGNTEAFF.

This chain uses TRBV18 with TRBJ2-2; tentative D call: TRBD1 (6 bases). CDR3 length: 17 residues. Looked up from germline, CDR1 is KGHSH and CDR2 is LQKENI. V was shortened by 2 bases and J by 3 bases, with 16 bases between the two germline ends. The CDR3 nucleotides read TGTGCCAGCTCACCAAGGGTATTACAGGGAGACACCGGGGAGCTGTTTTTT. It encodes CASSPRVLQGDTGELFF.

This clone is a singleton in its sample. The rearrangement uses TRBV27 and TRBJ2-3; D is unclear. The CDR3 contains 14 residues. Germline-derived CDR1 and CDR2 are MNHEY and SMNVEV (reference sequence). Trimming pared 1 base from V and 4 bases from J, leaving 9 bases between. The CDR3 bases are TGTGCCAGCAGTTTATTGGGTCCGCCAGATACGCAGTATTTT. Protein product: CASSLLGPPDTQYF.

The chain combines TRBV27 with TRBJ2-3; D not resolved. The length of the CDR3 is 12 residues. Trimming removed 5 bases at V and 6 bases at J, with 9 bases between. In germline, CDR1 is MNHEY, CDR2 SMNVEV (reference sequence). DNA of the CDR3: TGTGCCAGCAGTAGACACCGGGATACGCAGTATTTT. Amino acid sequence: CASSRHRDTQYF.